The rows below give T cell receptor beta chains drawn from one sample of a study of neurological immune-mediated disorders. TCRdb processed the 5' RACE reads anew with MiXCR; each CDR3 protein has one entry. The table lists under 85,000 distinct CDR3 sequences, approximately 14% of them singletons. The sequenced material came from PBMCs. The source of these receptors is a woman between 50 and 59 years old in good health. Both conserved end residues are part of each CDR3. The order of the fields is D gene, V gene, CDR3 length, J gene, CDR3 protein. A D gene is named only where the DNA matches it firmly.

D gene: -
V gene: TRBV7-9
CDR3 length: 14
J gene: TRBJ2-3
CDR3 protein: CASSSRPDLDTQYF

D gene: -
V gene: TRBV12-5
CDR3 length: 17
J gene: TRBJ2-1
CDR3 protein: CASGLVGRTASYNEQFF

D gene: TRBD1
V gene: TRBV29-1
CDR3 length: 13
J gene: TRBJ1-2
CDR3 protein: CSVGRQGLYGYTF

D gene: -
V gene: TRBV7-9
CDR3 length: 16
J gene: TRBJ1-6
CDR3 protein: CASSSVFTSYNSPLHF

D gene: TRBD2
V gene: TRBV29-1
CDR3 length: 14
J gene: TRBJ2-1
CDR3 protein: CSVETSGRYNEQFF

D gene: -
V gene: TRBV5-1
CDR3 length: 15
J gene: TRBJ2-6
CDR3 protein: CASSRDTSGANVLTF

D gene: TRBD2
V gene: TRBV20-1
CDR3 length: 14
J gene: TRBJ2-3
CDR3 protein: CSAWTSRFSDTQYF

D gene: TRBD2
V gene: TRBV20-1
CDR3 length: 17
J gene: TRBJ2-1
CDR3 protein: CSARGKEGLAGVNEQFF

D gene: -
V gene: TRBV12-3/TRBV12-4
CDR3 length: 15
J gene: TRBJ1-1
CDR3 protein: CASSLVVTLNTEAFF

D gene: -
V gene: TRBV3-1
CDR3 length: 16
J gene: TRBJ2-1
CDR3 protein: CASSQEGGEWYNEQFF

D gene: -
V gene: TRBV24-1
CDR3 length: 14
J gene: TRBJ1-5
CDR3 protein: CATSDRQLNQPQHF

D gene: TRBD1
V gene: TRBV12-3/TRBV12-4
CDR3 length: 15
J gene: TRBJ2-7
CDR3 protein: CASSLGGTGGAEQYF

D gene: TRBD1
V gene: TRBV20-1
CDR3 length: 14
J gene: TRBJ2-5
CDR3 protein: CSATGTGRQETQYF

D gene: -
V gene: TRBV5-1
CDR3 length: 15
J gene: TRBJ1-4
CDR3 protein: CASSSTTAGEEKLFF

D gene: -
V gene: TRBV20-1
CDR3 length: 13
J gene: TRBJ1-2
CDR3 protein: CSAREGANYGYTF

D gene: -
V gene: TRBV2
CDR3 length: 13
J gene: TRBJ2-3
CDR3 protein: CASRTSFADTQYF

D gene: TRBD1
V gene: TRBV7-2
CDR3 length: 16
J gene: TRBJ2-3
CDR3 protein: CASSLVGTGSTDTQYF

D gene: -
V gene: TRBV2
CDR3 length: 16
J gene: TRBJ2-1
CDR3 protein: CASSERGRSYYNEQFF

D gene: -
V gene: TRBV12-5
CDR3 length: 15
J gene: TRBJ1-1
CDR3 protein: CASGLEAGLSTEAFF

D gene: -
V gene: TRBV5-1
CDR3 length: 13
J gene: TRBJ1-5
CDR3 protein: CATRRNLDQPQHF

D gene: TRBD1
V gene: TRBV7-6
CDR3 length: 16
J gene: TRBJ2-2
CDR3 protein: CASSARGQGTTGELFF

D gene: TRBD1
V gene: TRBV5-1
CDR3 length: 16
J gene: TRBJ1-4
CDR3 protein: CASSLLSTGENEKLFF

D gene: -
V gene: TRBV29-1
CDR3 length: 15
J gene: TRBJ1-2
CDR3 protein: CSVGDPRGRNYGYTF

D gene: -
V gene: TRBV5-1
CDR3 length: 16
J gene: TRBJ1-3
CDR3 protein: CASSFSPGTSGNTIYF

D gene: -
V gene: TRBV5-1
CDR3 length: 17
J gene: TRBJ2-4
CDR3 protein: CASSLVSPLPTKNIQYF

D gene: -
V gene: TRBV5-1
CDR3 length: 17
J gene: TRBJ1-4
CDR3 protein: CASSLSVQRATNEKLFF

D gene: -
V gene: TRBV20-1
CDR3 length: 13
J gene: TRBJ1-1
CDR3 protein: CSARVGGRTEAFF

D gene: TRBD1
V gene: TRBV10-3
CDR3 length: 14
J gene: TRBJ2-4
CDR3 protein: CAIGTGGGGNIQYF

D gene: -
V gene: TRBV11-2
CDR3 length: 17
J gene: TRBJ2-7
CDR3 protein: CASSLDKTGPRAHEQYF

D gene: -
V gene: TRBV20-1
CDR3 length: 13
J gene: TRBJ1-2
CDR3 protein: CSATEGPVYGYTF

D gene: -
V gene: TRBV6-2/TRBV6-3
CDR3 length: 19
J gene: TRBJ2-3
CDR3 protein: CASSYQDAGFSQHWDTQYF

D gene: TRBD1
V gene: TRBV29-1
CDR3 length: 13
J gene: TRBJ2-1
CDR3 protein: CSEGWGQGDEQFF

D gene: -
V gene: TRBV28
CDR3 length: 13
J gene: TRBJ1-1
CDR3 protein: CASSSQGVGRAFF

D gene: TRBD1
V gene: TRBV2
CDR3 length: 14
J gene: TRBJ2-7
CDR3 protein: CASSGGQGSYEQYF

D gene: TRBD2
V gene: TRBV6-2/TRBV6-3
CDR3 length: 15
J gene: TRBJ2-1
CDR3 protein: CASSDGLAVYNEQFF

D gene: -
V gene: TRBV5-1
CDR3 length: 14
J gene: TRBJ2-1
CDR3 protein: CASSFGRSYNEQFF

D gene: -
V gene: TRBV5-1
CDR3 length: 15
J gene: TRBJ2-2
CDR3 protein: CASSDRDFYTGELFF

D gene: -
V gene: TRBV20-1
CDR3 length: 11
J gene: TRBJ2-1
CDR3 protein: CSADRSNEQFF

D gene: TRBD2
V gene: TRBV5-1
CDR3 length: 16
J gene: TRBJ2-3
CDR3 protein: CASSLGLAEGVDTQYF

D gene: -
V gene: TRBV6-5
CDR3 length: 14
J gene: TRBJ2-3
CDR3 protein: CATTRGGAGDTQYF

D gene: -
V gene: TRBV7-9
CDR3 length: 16
J gene: TRBJ1-1
CDR3 protein: CASSRDLYGGDTEAYF

D gene: -
V gene: TRBV6-5
CDR3 length: 15
J gene: TRBJ2-2
CDR3 protein: CASSQSITGTGELFF

D gene: -
V gene: TRBV10-1
CDR3 length: 13
J gene: TRBJ2-3
CDR3 protein: CASSPVRGDTQYF

D gene: -
V gene: TRBV7-9
CDR3 length: 15
J gene: TRBJ2-1
CDR3 protein: CASSLGVSGYDEQFF

D gene: TRBD1
V gene: TRBV11-2
CDR3 length: 13
J gene: TRBJ1-2
CDR3 protein: CASTYTGGYGYTF

D gene: -
V gene: TRBV10-3
CDR3 length: 14
J gene: TRBJ2-7
CDR3 protein: CAITLDSHPYEQYF

D gene: TRBD1
V gene: TRBV7-9
CDR3 length: 15
J gene: TRBJ2-7
CDR3 protein: CASSSRGTGVSEQYF

D gene: -
V gene: TRBV5-1
CDR3 length: 17
J gene: TRBJ2-2
CDR3 protein: CASSASGTIPMVGELFF

D gene: TRBD2
V gene: TRBV20-1
CDR3 length: 13
J gene: TRBJ2-3
CDR3 protein: CSAHSGSTDTQYF

D gene: -
V gene: TRBV29-1
CDR3 length: 12
J gene: TRBJ1-2
CDR3 protein: CSGGQRNYGYTF

D gene: -
V gene: TRBV6-5
CDR3 length: 13
J gene: TRBJ1-2
CDR3 protein: CASKLDGNYGYTF

D gene: -
V gene: TRBV24-1
CDR3 length: 17
J gene: TRBJ2-2
CDR3 protein: CATSDPRHSGDTGELFF

D gene: TRBD2
V gene: TRBV7-3
CDR3 length: 16
J gene: TRBJ2-1
CDR3 protein: CASSTSGTSFYNEQFF

D gene: -
V gene: TRBV28
CDR3 length: 12
J gene: TRBJ1-2
CDR3 protein: CASSLSEGGYTF

D gene: TRBD1
V gene: TRBV12-3/TRBV12-4
CDR3 length: 15
J gene: TRBJ2-1
CDR3 protein: CASNTGTGYGNEQFF